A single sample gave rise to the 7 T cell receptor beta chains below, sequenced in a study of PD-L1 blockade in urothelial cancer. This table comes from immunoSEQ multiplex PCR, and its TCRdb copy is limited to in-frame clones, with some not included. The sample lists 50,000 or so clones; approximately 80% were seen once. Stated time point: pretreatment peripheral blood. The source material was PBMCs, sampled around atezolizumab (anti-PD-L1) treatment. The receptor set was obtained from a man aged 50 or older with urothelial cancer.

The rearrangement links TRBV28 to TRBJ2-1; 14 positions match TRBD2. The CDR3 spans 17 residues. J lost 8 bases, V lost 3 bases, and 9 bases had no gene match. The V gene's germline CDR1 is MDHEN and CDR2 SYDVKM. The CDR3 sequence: CASSLGTSGRILDEQFF. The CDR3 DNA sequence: TGTGCCAGCAGTTTGGGGACTAGCGGGAGAATCCTCGATGAGCAGTTCTTC.

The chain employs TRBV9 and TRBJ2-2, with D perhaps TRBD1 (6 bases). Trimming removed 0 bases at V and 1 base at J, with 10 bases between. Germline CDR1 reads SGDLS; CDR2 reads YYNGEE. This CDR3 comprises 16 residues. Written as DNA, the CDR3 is TGTGCCAGCAGCGTAGGAACAGGGAAGAACACCGGGGAGCTGTTTTTT. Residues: CASSVGTGKNTGELFF.

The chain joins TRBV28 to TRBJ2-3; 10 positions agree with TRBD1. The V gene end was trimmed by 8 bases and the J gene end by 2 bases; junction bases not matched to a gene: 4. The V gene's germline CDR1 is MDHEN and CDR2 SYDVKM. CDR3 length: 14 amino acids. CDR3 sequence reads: CASGRQGATDTQYF. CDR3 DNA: TGTGCCAGCGGACGACAGGGGGCCACAGATACGCAGTATTTT.

This CDR3 reads CASSASGLVDGYTF. In nucleotides, the CDR3 is TGTGCCAGCAGCGCCTCAGGGTTGGTAGATGGCTACACCTTC. This chain joins TRBV5-8 and TRBJ1-2; D is perhaps TRBD1 (5 bases). This CDR3 spans 14 amino acids. Trimming cost V 4 bases and J 6 bases, with 16 bases left between them. CDR1 and CDR2 from the germline V gene are SGHTS and YDEGEE.

CDR3 in amino acids: CASSDQRWGEDTGELFF. In nucleotides, the CDR3 is TGTGCCAGCAGCGACCAACGATGGGGGGAGGACACCGGGGAGCTGTTTTTT. The chain has TRBV9 and TRBJ2-2; D might be TRBD2 (6 bases). The CDR3 is 17 amino acids. The ends were cut back, 3 bases at V and 3 bases at J, with 18 bases in the middle. CDR1 and CDR2 from the germline V gene are SGDLS and YYNGEE.

The CDR3 here is CASSELLLLADQETQYF. The CDR3 DNA sequence: TGCGCCAGCAGTGAGCTCCTCTTACTAGCGGATCAAGAGACCCAGTACTTC. The rearrangement uses TRBV10-2 and TRBJ2-5, with 8 nucleotides matching TRBD2. Unmatched junction bases numbered 10, after V lost 2 bases and J lost 2 bases. CDR1 and CDR2 from the germline V gene are WSHSY and SAAADI. CDR3 length equals 17 residues.

CDR3 nucleotide sequence: TGTGCCAGCAGCGTAGAGCTGACAGGGCCCTACAATGAGCAGTTCTTC. As protein: CASSVELTGPYNEQFF. J is TRBJ2-1 and V is TRBV9; TRBD1 matches at 7 bases. The V and J ends lost 0 bases and 2 bases, in that order; junction bases with no gene match: 5. The germline CDR1 and CDR2 sequences are SGDLS and YYNGEE. CDR3 length: 16 amino acids. The whole variable domain, filled in from reference TRBV9 and TRBJ2-1, reads DSGVTQTPKHLITATGQRVTLRCSPRSGDLSVYWYQQSLDQGLQFLIQYYNGEERAKGNILERFSAQQFPDLHSELNLSSLELGDSALYFCASSVELTGPYNEQFFGPGTRLTVL.